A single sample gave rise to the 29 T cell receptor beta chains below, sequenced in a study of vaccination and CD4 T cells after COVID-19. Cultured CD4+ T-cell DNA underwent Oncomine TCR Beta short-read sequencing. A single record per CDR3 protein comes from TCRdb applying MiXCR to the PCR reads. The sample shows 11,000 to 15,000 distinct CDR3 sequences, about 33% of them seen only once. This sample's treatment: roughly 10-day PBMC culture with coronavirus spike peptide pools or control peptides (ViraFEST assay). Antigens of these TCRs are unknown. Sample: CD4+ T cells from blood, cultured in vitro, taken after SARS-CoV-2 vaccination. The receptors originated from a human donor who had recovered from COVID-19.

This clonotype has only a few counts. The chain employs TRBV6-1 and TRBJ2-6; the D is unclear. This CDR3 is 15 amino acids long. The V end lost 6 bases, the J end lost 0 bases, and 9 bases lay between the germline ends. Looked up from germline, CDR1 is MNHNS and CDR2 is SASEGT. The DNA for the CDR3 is TGTGCCAGCAGACTCGGGCCCTCTGGGGCCAACGTCCTGACTTTC. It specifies CASRLGPSGANVLTF.

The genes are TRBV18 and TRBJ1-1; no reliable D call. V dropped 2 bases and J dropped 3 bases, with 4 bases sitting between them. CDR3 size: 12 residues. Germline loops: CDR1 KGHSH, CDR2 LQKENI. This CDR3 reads CASSPSHTEAFF. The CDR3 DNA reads TGTGCCAGCTCACCATCCCACACTGAAGCTTTCTTT.

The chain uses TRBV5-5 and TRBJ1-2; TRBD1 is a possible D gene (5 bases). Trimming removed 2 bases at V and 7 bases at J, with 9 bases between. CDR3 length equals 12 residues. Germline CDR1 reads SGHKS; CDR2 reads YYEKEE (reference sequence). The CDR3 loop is CASSFGGGGYTF. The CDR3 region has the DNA TGTGCCAGCAGCTTTGGGGGAGGTGGCTACACCTTC.

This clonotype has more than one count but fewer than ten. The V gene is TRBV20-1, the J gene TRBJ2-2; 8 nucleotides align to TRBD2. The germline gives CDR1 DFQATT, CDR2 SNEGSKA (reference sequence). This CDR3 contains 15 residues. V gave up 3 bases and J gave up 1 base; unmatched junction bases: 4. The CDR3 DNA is TGCAGTGCTAGCCGGACTAGCAGGAACACCGGGGAGCTGTTTTTT. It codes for CSASRTSRNTGELFF.

The CDR3: CASSSTTGQNTEAFF. DNA for the CDR3: TGTGCCAGCTCATCAACGACAGGGCAGAACACTGAAGCTTTCTTT. The V gene is TRBV18, the J gene TRBJ1-1; 7 bases line up with TRBD1. This CDR3 region has 15 residues. The junction had 7 bases not matched to a gene; V was cut back by 5 bases and J by 1 base. Germline CDR1 is KGHSH and CDR2 is LQKENI.

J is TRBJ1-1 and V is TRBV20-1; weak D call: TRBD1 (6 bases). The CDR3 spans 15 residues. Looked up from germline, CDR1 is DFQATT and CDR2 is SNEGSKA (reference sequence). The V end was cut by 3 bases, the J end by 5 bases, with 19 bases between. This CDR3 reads CSARDVTGKKTEAFF. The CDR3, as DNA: TGCAGTGCTAGGGATGTGACAGGTAAAAAGACTGAAGCTTTCTTT.

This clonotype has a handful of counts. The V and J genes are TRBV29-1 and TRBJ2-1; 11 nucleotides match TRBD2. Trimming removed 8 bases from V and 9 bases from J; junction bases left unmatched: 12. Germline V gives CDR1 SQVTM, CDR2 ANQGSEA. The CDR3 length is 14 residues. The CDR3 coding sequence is TGCAGCTTTCGGACTAGCGGGCTCTCGGGTGAGCAGTTCTTC. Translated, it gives CSFRTSGLSGEQFF.

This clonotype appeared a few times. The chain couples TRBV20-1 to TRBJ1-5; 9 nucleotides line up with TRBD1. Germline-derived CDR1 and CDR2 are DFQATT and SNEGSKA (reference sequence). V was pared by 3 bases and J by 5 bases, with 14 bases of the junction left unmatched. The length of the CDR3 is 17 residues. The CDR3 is CSASNPLSDRGDQPQHF. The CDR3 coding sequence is TGCAGTGCTAGCAATCCGCTATCGGACAGGGGAGATCAGCCCCAGCATTTT.

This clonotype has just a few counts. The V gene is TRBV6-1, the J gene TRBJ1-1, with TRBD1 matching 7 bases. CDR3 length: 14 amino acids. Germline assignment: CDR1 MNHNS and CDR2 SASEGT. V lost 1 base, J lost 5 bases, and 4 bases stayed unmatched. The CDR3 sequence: CASSEGQGGTEAFF. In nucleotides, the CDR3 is TGTGCCAGCAGTGAAGGACAGGGAGGAACTGAAGCTTTCTTT.

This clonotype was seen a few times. This CDR3 reads CASSNRQSLNSPLHF. The CDR3 coding sequence is TGTGCCAGCAGCAATAGACAGAGTTTAAATTCACCCCTCCACTTT. V usage is TRBV7-2 and J usage is TRBJ1-6; TRBD1 is a possible D gene (5 bases). Per germline, CDR1 SGHTA and CDR2 FQGNSA. CDR3 length equals 15 residues. V shed 5 bases and J shed 7 bases, with 15 bases lying between them.

The CDR3 is CSVLKEGSQETQYF. CDR3 nucleotides: TGCAGCGTTCTCAAGGAGGGATCCCAAGAGACCCAGTACTTC. This chain connects TRBV29-1 to TRBJ2-5, with a tentative D call TRBD2 (6 bases). The CDR3 length is 14 residues. Trimming shortened V by 5 bases and J by 1 base, and 14 bases separated the two germline ends. The germline gives CDR1 SQVTM, CDR2 ANQGSEA.

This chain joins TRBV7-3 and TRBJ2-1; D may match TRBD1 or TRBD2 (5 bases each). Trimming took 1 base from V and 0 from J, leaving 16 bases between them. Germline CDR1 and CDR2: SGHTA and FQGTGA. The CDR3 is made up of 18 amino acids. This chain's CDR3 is CASSLMSVGANSYNEQFF. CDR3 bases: TGTGCCAGCAGCTTAATGTCTGTCGGGGCGAACTCCTACAATGAGCAGTTCTTC.

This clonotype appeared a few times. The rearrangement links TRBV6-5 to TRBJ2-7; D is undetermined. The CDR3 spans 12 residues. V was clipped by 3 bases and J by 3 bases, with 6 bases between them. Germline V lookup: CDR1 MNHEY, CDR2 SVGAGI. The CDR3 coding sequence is TGTGCCAGCAGTTATGACAACTACGAGCAGTACTTC. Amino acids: CASSYDNYEQYF.

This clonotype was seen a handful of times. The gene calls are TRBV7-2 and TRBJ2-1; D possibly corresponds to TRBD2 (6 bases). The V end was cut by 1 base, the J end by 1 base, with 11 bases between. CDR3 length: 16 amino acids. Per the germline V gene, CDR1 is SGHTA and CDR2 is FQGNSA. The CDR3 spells CASSLVGGISYNEQFF. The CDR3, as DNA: TGTGCCAGCAGCTTAGTGGGCGGGATTTCCTACAATGAGCAGTTCTTC. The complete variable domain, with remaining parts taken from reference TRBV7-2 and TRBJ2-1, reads GAGVSQSPSNKVTEKGKDVELRCDPISGHTALYWYRQSLGQGLEFLIYFQGNSAPDKSGLPSDRFSAERTGGSVSTLTIQRTQQEDSAVYLCASSLVGGISYNEQFFGPGTRLTVL.

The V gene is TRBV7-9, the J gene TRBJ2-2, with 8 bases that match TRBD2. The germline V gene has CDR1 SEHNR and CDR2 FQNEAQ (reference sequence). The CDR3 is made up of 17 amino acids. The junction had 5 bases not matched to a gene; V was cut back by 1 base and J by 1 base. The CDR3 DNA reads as TGTGCCAGCAGCTTAGGAATAGCGGGGCTGAACACCGGGGAGCTGTTTTTT. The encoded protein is CASSLGIAGLNTGELFF.

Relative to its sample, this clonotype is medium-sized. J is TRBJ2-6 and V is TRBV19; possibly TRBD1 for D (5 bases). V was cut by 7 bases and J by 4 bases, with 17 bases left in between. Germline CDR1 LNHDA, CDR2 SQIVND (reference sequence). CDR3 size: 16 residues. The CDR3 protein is CASKGQGVLGANVLTF. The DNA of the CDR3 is TGTGCCAGTAAGGGGCAGGGTGTACTCGGGGCCAACGTCCTGACTTTC.

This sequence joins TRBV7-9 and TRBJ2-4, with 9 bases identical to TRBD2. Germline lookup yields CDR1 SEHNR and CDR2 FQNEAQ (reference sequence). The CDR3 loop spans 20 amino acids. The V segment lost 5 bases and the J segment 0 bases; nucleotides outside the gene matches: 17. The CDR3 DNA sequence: TGTGCCAGCAGCCCCCGCGGGGGTAGCGGGAGTACCCCAGCCAAAAACATTCAGTACTTC. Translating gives CASSPRGGSGSTPAKNIQYF. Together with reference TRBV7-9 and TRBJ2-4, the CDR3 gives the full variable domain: DTGVSQNPRHKITKRGQNVTFRCDPISEHNRLYWYRQTLGQGPEFLTYFQNEAQLEKSRLLSDRFSAERPKGSFSTLEIQRTEQGDSAMYLCASSPRGGSGSTPAKNIQYFGAGTRLSVL.

CDR3 in DNA: TGTGCCAGCAGCGCCCCGAAGGGGCAGGGGCGGAATCAGCCCCAGCATTTT. Residues: CASSAPKGQGRNQPQHF. The V and J genes are TRBV6-1 and TRBJ1-5, with D possibly being TRBD1 (6 bases). Trimming pared 6 bases from V and 4 bases from J, leaving 22 bases between. CDR1 MNHNS and CDR2 SASEGT come from the germline V gene. The CDR3 runs 17 residues.

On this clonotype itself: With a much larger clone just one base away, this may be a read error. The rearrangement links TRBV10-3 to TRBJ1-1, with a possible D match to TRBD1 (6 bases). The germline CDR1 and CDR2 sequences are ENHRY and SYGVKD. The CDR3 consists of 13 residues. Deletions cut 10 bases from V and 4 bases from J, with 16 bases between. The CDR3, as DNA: TGTGCCAACCGAAGGGGGGAGAGCACTGAAGCTTTCTTT. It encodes CANRRGESTEAFF.

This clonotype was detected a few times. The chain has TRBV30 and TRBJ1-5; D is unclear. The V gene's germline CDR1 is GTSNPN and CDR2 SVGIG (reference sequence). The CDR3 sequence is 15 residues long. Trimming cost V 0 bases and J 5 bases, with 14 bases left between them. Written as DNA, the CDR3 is TGTGCCTGGAGTGTAGGGTATGGCGGTGATCAGCCCCAGCATTTT. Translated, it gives CAWSVGYGGDQPQHF.

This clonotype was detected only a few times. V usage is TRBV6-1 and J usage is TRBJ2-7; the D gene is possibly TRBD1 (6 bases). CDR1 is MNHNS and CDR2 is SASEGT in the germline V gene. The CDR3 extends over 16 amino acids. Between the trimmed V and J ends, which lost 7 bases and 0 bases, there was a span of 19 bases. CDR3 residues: CASKPTGLGSSYEQYF. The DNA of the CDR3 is TGTGCCAGCAAACCTACAGGGTTGGGGAGCTCCTACGAGCAGTACTTC.

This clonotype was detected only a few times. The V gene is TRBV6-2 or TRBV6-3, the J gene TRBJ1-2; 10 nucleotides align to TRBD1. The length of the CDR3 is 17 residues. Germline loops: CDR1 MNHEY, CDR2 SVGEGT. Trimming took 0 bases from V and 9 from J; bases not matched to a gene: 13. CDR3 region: CASSYSGQGTRMKSYTF. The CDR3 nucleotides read TGTGCCAGCAGTTACTCGGGACAGGGGACTCGTATGAAAAGCTACACCTTC.

CDR3 sequence: CASSSPTQGAKGYTF. The CDR3 DNA is TGTGCCAGCAGTTCCCCTACCCAGGGGGCGAAGGGCTACACCTTC. The rearrangement uses TRBV28 and TRBJ1-2; 8 nucleotides match TRBD1. J was trimmed by 8 bases and V by 4 bases; bases with no gene match: 12. Germline loops: CDR1 MDHEN, CDR2 SYDVKM. CDR3 length: 15 residues.

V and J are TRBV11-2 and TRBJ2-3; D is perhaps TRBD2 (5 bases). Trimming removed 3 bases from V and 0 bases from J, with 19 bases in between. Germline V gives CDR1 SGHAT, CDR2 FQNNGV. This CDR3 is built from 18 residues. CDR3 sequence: CASSFPRAAGNSTDTQYF. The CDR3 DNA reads TGTGCCAGCAGCTTCCCCCGTGCGGCGGGTAATAGCACAGATACGCAGTATTTT.

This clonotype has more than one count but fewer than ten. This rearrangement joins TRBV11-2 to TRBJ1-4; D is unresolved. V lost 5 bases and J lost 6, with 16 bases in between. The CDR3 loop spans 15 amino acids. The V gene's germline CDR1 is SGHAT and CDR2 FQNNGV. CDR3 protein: CASSTRRNPYEKLFF. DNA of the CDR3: TGTGCCAGCAGCACCCGACGAAATCCTTATGAAAAACTGTTTTTT.

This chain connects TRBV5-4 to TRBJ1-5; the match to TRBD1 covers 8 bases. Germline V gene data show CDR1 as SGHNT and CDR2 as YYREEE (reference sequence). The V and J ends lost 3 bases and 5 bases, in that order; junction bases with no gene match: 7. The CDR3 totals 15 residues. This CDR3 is CASSSYSDRDQPQHF. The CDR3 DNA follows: TGTGCCAGCAGCTCGTACTCGGACAGGGATCAGCCCCAGCATTTT.

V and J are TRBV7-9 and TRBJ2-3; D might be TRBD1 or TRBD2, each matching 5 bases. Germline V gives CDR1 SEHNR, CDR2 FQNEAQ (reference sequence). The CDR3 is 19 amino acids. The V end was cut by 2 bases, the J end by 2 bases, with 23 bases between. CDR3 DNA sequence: TGTGCCAGCAGCTTACTTAATTTGATTGGGGGTAGACACACAGATACGCAGTATTTT. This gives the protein CASSLLNLIGGRHTDTQYF.

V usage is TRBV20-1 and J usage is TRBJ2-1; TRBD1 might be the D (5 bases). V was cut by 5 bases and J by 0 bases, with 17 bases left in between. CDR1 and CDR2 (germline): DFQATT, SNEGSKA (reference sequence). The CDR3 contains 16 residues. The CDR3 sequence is CSAGPGQAGSYNEQFF. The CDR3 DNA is TGCAGTGCTGGGCCCGGACAAGCCGGCTCCTACAATGAGCAGTTCTTC.

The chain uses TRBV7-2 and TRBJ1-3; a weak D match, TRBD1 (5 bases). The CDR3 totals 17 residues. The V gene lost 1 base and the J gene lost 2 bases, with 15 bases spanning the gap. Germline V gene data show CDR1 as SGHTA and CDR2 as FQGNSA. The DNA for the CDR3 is TGTGCCAGCAGCTTAGTTACGGGCAGGGCCCCTGGAAACACCATATATTTT. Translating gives CASSLVTGRAPGNTIYF.